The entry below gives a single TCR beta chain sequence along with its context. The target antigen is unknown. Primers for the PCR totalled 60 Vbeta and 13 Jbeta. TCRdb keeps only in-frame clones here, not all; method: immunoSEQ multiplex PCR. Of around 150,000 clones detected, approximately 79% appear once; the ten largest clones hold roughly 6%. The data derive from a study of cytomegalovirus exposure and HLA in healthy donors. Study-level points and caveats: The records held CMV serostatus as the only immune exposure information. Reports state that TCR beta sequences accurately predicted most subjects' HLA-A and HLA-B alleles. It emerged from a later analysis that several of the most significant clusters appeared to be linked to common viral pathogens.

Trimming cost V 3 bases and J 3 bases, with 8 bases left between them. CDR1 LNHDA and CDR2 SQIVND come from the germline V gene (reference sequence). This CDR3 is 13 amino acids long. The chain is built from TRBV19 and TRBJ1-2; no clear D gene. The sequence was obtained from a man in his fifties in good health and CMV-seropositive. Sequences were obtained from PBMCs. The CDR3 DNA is TGTGCCAGTAGTATGACACAATACTATGGCTACACCTTC. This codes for CASSMTQYYGYTF.